Shown below are 15 T cell receptor beta chains from a single sample sequenced in a study of blood T cells in healthy people across ages. It was with a sample-barcoded 5' primer and a J-beta primer mix that a second PCR of roughly 7 to 12 cycles was run. TCRdb fed the 5' RACE reads into MiXCR, producing one record per CDR3 protein. The table lists about 1.4 million distinct CDR3 sequences, 55% to 75% of them singletons. The sample consisted of blood. The receptors were gathered from a man aged 18 to 29 in good health.

This chain connects TRBV6-5 to TRBJ2-1; tentatively, D is TRBD1 (6 bases). CDR1 and CDR2 from the germline V gene are MNHEY and SVGAGI. V gave up 0 bases and J gave up 9 bases, with 9 bases separating them. The CDR3 runs 13 residues. This CDR3 reads CASSYSVGGEQFF. CDR3 bases: TGTGCCAGCAGTTACTCGGTAGGGGGTGAGCAGTTCTTC.

This rearrangement joins TRBV29-1 to TRBJ2-7, with 7 bases matching TRBD2. In germline, CDR1 is SQVTM, CDR2 ANQGSEA. This CDR3 contains 13 residues. V trimming: 4 bases; J trimming: 1 base; junction bases outside the gene matches: 4. DNA for the CDR3: TGCAGCGTTGTGGTTAGCGGGTCCTACGAGCAGTACTTC. Translation gives CSVVVSGSYEQYF.

There are a few counts of this clonotype. V gene TRBV7-9 combines with J gene TRBJ1-6; D may be TRBD1 (5 bases). From germline, CDR1 is SEHNR and CDR2 FQNEAQ (reference sequence). This CDR3 is 14 amino acids long. V gave up 3 bases and J gave up 7 bases, with 10 bases separating them. This CDR3 reads CASSFQGSNSPLHF. The CDR3 nucleotides read TGTGCCAGCAGCTTCCAGGGTAGCAATTCACCCCTCCACTTT.

The chain couples TRBV21-1 to TRBJ2-1. TRBV21-1 has pseudogene status. The CDR3 is made up of 12 amino acids. The CDR3 bases are TGTGCCAGCAGCAGGCACCGTAGGGTACAGTTCTTC. Its translation is CASSRHRRVQFF.

This chain links TRBV4-3 with TRBJ2-7; a weak D match, TRBD1 (5 bases). Germline V CDR1 and CDR2: LGHNA, YSLEER. The CDR3 spans 17 residues. V lost 2 bases and J 3 bases, leaving 20 bases between the germline ends. CDR3 in DNA: TGCGCCAGCAGCCAAAGATGGCCCAGTCTTAGGGGCTACGAGCAGTACTTC. Protein sequence: CASSQRWPSLRGYEQYF.

The chain couples TRBV2 to TRBJ2-1, with D possibly matching TRBD2 (5 bases). The CDR3 sequence is 14 residues long. V lost 8 bases and J lost 9, with 20 bases in between. Germline CDR1 is SNHLY and CDR2 is FYNNEI. This chain's CDR3 is CASAEAGGGTEQFF. In DNA, the CDR3 is TGTGCCAGCGCCGAGGCCGGAGGTGGTACTGAGCAGTTCTTC.

This clonotype was detected only a few times. The chain couples TRBV20-1 to TRBJ2-7, with 10 nucleotides matching TRBD1. Trimming at V came to 5 bases and at J to 0 bases, leaving 7 bases not matched to a gene. The CDR3 is made up of 15 amino acids. Germline V CDR1 and CDR2: DFQATT, SNEGSKA (reference sequence). The CDR3 sequence: CSAGSTGGYSYEQYF. The CDR3 nucleotides read TGCAGTGCTGGGTCGACAGGGGGCTACTCCTACGAGCAGTACTTC.

This clonotype appeared once. This chain links TRBV18 with TRBJ2-7, with TRBD1 matching over 11 bases. The length of the CDR3 is 14 residues. Germline V gene lookup returns CDR1 KGHSH and CDR2 LQKENI. The ends lost 5 bases at V and 7 bases at J; junction bases unmatched: 7. The CDR3, as DNA: TGTGCCAGCTCAGCGGACAGGGGGCCGGGTGAGCAGTACTTC. Its protein is CASSADRGPGEQYF. The variable domain in full, with the rest retrieved from reference TRBV18 and TRBJ2-7, is NAGVMQNPRHLVRRRGQEARLRCSPMKGHSHVYWYRQLPEEGLKFMVYLQKENIIDESGMPKERFSAEFPKEGPSILRIQQVVRGDSAAYFCASSADRGPGEQYFGPGTRLTVT.

This clonotype was counted between two and nine times. This chain connects TRBV6-2 or TRBV6-3 to TRBJ2-1; D tentatively reads TRBD1 or TRBD2 (5 bases each). Trimming pared 10 bases from V and 3 bases from J, leaving 16 bases between. The CDR3 sequence is 14 residues long. Germline loops: CDR1 MNHEY, CDR2 SVGEGT. CDR3 region: CATEIRDGYNEQFF. The CDR3 nucleotides are TGTGCCACCGAGATCCGGGACGGCTACAATGAGCAGTTCTTC.

The chain uses TRBV28 and TRBJ2-7; 8 bases match TRBD1. Germline lookup yields CDR1 MDHEN and CDR2 SYDVKM. This CDR3 contains 15 residues. The V segment lost 6 bases and the J segment 1 base; nucleotides outside the gene matches: 8. In DNA form, the CDR3 reads TGTGCCAGCAGGACTGGACAGGGACGGTCCTACGAGCAGTACTTC. Its translation is CASRTGQGRSYEQYF.

The chain is built from TRBV4-2 and TRBJ2-7; TRBD1 or TRBD2 may be the D gene (5 bases each). The CDR3 has 15 residues. Germline CDR1 reads LGHNA; CDR2 reads YNFKEQ. V was shortened by 0 bases and J by 10 bases, with 19 bases between the two germline ends. The CDR3 loop is CASSQDEGPPQAQYF. The CDR3 DNA sequence: TGTGCCAGCAGCCAAGACGAGGGACCACCACAAGCCCAGTACTTC.

This chain uses TRBV27 with TRBJ2-1; TRBD2 is a possible D gene (6 bases). Germline lookup yields CDR1 MNHEY and CDR2 SMNVEV (reference sequence). Trimming left V 5 bases short and J 7 bases short, with 15 bases between. The CDR3 runs to 14 residues. The CDR3 reads CASSIGSLGNEQFF. The DNA for the CDR3 is TGTGCCAGCAGTATCGGGAGCCTCGGGAATGAGCAGTTCTTC.

This clonotype was seen a handful of times. This chain joins TRBV9 and TRBJ2-7; TRBD2 is a possible D gene (6 bases). Trimming removed 4 bases at V and 5 bases at J, with 19 bases between. This CDR3 contains 15 residues. Germline lookup yields CDR1 SGDLS and CDR2 YYNGEE. CDR3 nucleotide sequence: TGTGCCAGCAGCTCACGCGGGGAATTTCCTAACGAGCAGTACTTC. Protein sequence: CASSSRGEFPNEQYF.

The chain carries TRBV7-2 and TRBJ2-7, with a tentative D call TRBD1 (5 bases). V shed 2 bases and J shed 3 bases, with 11 bases lying between them. The CDR3 consists of 14 residues. CDR1 SGHTA and CDR2 FQGNSA come from the germline V gene. The DNA for the CDR3 is TGTGCCAGCAGCTTAACCAGCCAGGGCTACGAGCAGTACTTC. This gives the protein CASSLTSQGYEQYF.

V usage is TRBV6-4 and J usage is TRBJ2-3; 11 bases are shared with TRBD2. Trimming took 6 bases from V and 4 from J; bases not matched to a gene: 3. Germline loops: CDR1 MRHNA, CDR2 SNTAGT. CDR3 length: 14 amino acids. Here the CDR3 reads CASSQLAGADTQYF. For the CDR3, the DNA is TGTGCCAGCAGCCAACTAGCGGGGGCAGATACGCAGTATTTT.